Reported below is one T cell receptor (beta chain). Reverse transcription of roughly 0.5 to 1 ug RNA was carried out with random hexamers. TCRdb processed the immunoSEQ multiplex PCR reads anew with MiXCR; each CDR3 protein has one entry. This sample yields about 180,000 distinct CDR3 sequences, of which 94% are seen a single time; roughly 0.11% belongs to the top ten. This entry is derived from a study of CD8 T cells in Susac syndrome. The ends were cut back, 3 bases at V and 6 bases at J, with 11 bases in the middle. CDR3 length: 13 residues. The chain employs TRBV12-3 or TRBV12-4 and TRBJ2-5, with a tentative D call TRBD2 (6 bases). Sample: CD4+ T cells from PBMCs. The clonotype was recovered from a human donor with Susac syndrome. As DNA, the CDR3 is TGTGCCAGCAGTTTCTCGGCGGGAAAGACCCAGTACTTC. Protein: CASSFSAGKTQYF.